A selection of T cell receptor beta chains follows, all from one sample in a study of blood T cell repertoires in COVID-19. The method was immunoSEQ multiplex PCR; TCRdb's version includes in-frame clones alone and lacks a portion of them. Of hundreds of thousands of clones listed, more than 70% were seen once; the top ten hold about 7.2%. Source material: PBMCs or T cells enriched from blood (not recorded which). These receptors came from a woman between 40 and 50 years old with acute COVID-19. The CDR3 runs from the conserved cysteine through the conserved F or W. Fields, in order: V gene, clone size, J gene, D gene, CDR3 DNA, CDR3 protein. The D gene is left open where the match is weak. Rows give clone size only sometimes, using once, few, many, or a class for an expanded clone.

v_gene: TRBV6-5; abundance: -; j_gene: TRBJ2-1; d_gene: TRBD1; CDR3nt: TGTGCCAGCAGTTACGATTACCGGGACAGCTACAATGAGCAGTTCTTC; CDR3aa: CASSYDYRDSYNEQFF
v_gene: TRBV5-1; abundance: once; j_gene: TRBJ1-1; d_gene: -; CDR3nt: TGCGCCAGCAGTTTACGGGACACTGGTGAAGCTTTCTTT; CDR3aa: CASSLRDTGEAFF
v_gene: TRBV5-1; abundance: -; j_gene: TRBJ2-1; d_gene: TRBD1; CDR3nt: TGCGCCAGTACGACCGCCCGGACAGGGGAGGCCAATGAGCAGTTCTTC; CDR3aa: CASTTARTGEANEQFF
v_gene: TRBV7-2; abundance: -; j_gene: TRBJ1-4; d_gene: TRBD1; CDR3nt: TGTGCCAGCAGCTTACGGACAGGGATGCCGGAAAAACTGTTTTTT; CDR3aa: CASSLRTGMPEKLFF
v_gene: TRBV5-4; abundance: -; j_gene: TRBJ2-7; d_gene: -; CDR3nt: TGTGCCAGCAGCTCCAGGGTGGAACCCTCCTACGAGCAGTACTTC; CDR3aa: CASSSRVEPSYEQYF
v_gene: TRBV3-1/TRBV3-2; abundance: -; j_gene: TRBJ2-1; d_gene: TRBD2; CDR3nt: TGTGCCTCCGGGTCGAGCGGGAGGATCGATGAGCAGTTCTTC; CDR3aa: CASGSSGRIDEQFF
v_gene: TRBV2; abundance: once; j_gene: TRBJ1-2; d_gene: TRBD1; CDR3nt: TGTGCCAGCAGGGTTGGACAGGCGCCTAACTATGGCTACACCTTC; CDR3aa: CASRVGQAPNYGYTF
v_gene: TRBV5-5; abundance: -; j_gene: TRBJ2-1; d_gene: TRBD2; CDR3nt: TGTGCCAGCAGCTCGGGGACTAGCGGGGGTTTTTCCTACAATGAGCAGTTCTTC; CDR3aa: CASSSGTSGGFSYNEQFF
v_gene: TRBV4-3; abundance: few; j_gene: TRBJ2-7; d_gene: TRBD2; CDR3nt: TGCGCCAGCAGCCCTCGGGCTAGCGGGACCTACGAGCAGTACTTC; CDR3aa: CASSPRASGTYEQYF
v_gene: TRBV2; abundance: -; j_gene: TRBJ1-6; d_gene: -; CDR3nt: TGTGCCAGCAGTGTCCCCCAGGCGAGCTCCTATAATTCACCCCTCCACTTT; CDR3aa: CASSVPQASSYNSPLHF
v_gene: TRBV5-1; abundance: -; j_gene: TRBJ1-1; d_gene: -; CDR3nt: TGCGCCAGCGGGGGGTCGGGTTTGAACACTGAAGCTTTCTTT; CDR3aa: CASGGSGLNTEAFF
v_gene: TRBV7-3; abundance: -; j_gene: TRBJ1-1; d_gene: -; CDR3nt: TGTGCCAGCAGCCCGGACAGACTAATACACGAAGCTTTCTTT; CDR3aa: CASSPDRLIHEAFF
v_gene: TRBV5-4; abundance: few; j_gene: TRBJ1-3; d_gene: TRBD1; CDR3nt: TGTGCCAGCAGGAACGGACAGGGAGTCGGAAACACCATATATTTT; CDR3aa: CASRNGQGVGNTIYF
v_gene: TRBV27; abundance: once; j_gene: TRBJ1-2; d_gene: -; CDR3nt: TGTGCCAGCAGTACGGGCGGGGCGGGCTACACCTTC; CDR3aa: CASSTGGAGYTF
v_gene: TRBV28; abundance: -; j_gene: TRBJ1-2; d_gene: TRBD1; CDR3nt: TGTGCCAGCAGTGGGGACAGGAACTATGGCTACACCTTC; CDR3aa: CASSGDRNYGYTF
v_gene: TRBV25-1; abundance: -; j_gene: TRBJ2-3; d_gene: -; CDR3nt: TGTGCCAGCAGTGAATATAGGGCGGGAACAGATACGCAGTATTTT; CDR3aa: CASSEYRAGTDTQYF
v_gene: TRBV6-5; abundance: -; j_gene: TRBJ1-2; d_gene: -; CDR3nt: TGTGCCAGCAGAAGCAGGGGCGATTGGGGCTACACCTTC; CDR3aa: CASRSRGDWGYTF
v_gene: TRBV11-2; abundance: few; j_gene: TRBJ2-1; d_gene: TRBD1; CDR3nt: TGTGCCAGCAGCTTAGAGGGACAGAGGGATGAGCAGTTCTTC; CDR3aa: CASSLEGQRDEQFF
v_gene: TRBV6-5; abundance: -; j_gene: TRBJ1-2; d_gene: -; CDR3nt: TGTGCCAGCAGTTACGATACAGAATATGGCTACACCTTC; CDR3aa: CASSYDTEYGYTF
v_gene: TRBV5-4; abundance: -; j_gene: TRBJ2-3; d_gene: TRBD2; CDR3nt: TGTGCCAGCAGCTCGGGACTAGCGGATCCTCAGTCGCAGTATTTT; CDR3aa: CASSSGLADPQSQYF
v_gene: TRBV9; abundance: -; j_gene: TRBJ2-4; d_gene: -; CDR3nt: TGTGCCAGCAGCGTAGCAGGCGCCAAAAACATTCAGTACTTC; CDR3aa: CASSVAGAKNIQYF
v_gene: TRBV6-5; abundance: -; j_gene: TRBJ1-3; d_gene: TRBD1; CDR3nt: TGTGCCAGCAGCAAGGGACAGACTGGAAACACCATATATTTT; CDR3aa: CASSKGQTGNTIYF
v_gene: TRBV6-5; abundance: once; j_gene: TRBJ2-3; d_gene: TRBD1; CDR3nt: TGTGCCAGCCGAACAGAACAGGGGCCGTCAGATACGCAGTATTTT; CDR3aa: CASRTEQGPSDTQYF
v_gene: TRBV28; abundance: -; j_gene: TRBJ1-5; d_gene: -; CDR3nt: TGTGCCAGCAGCGTCGGTCAGCCCCAGCATTTT; CDR3aa: CASSVGQPQHF
v_gene: TRBV6-4; abundance: few; j_gene: TRBJ1-6; d_gene: -; CDR3nt: TGTGCCAGCAGCCCGGACATCGATTCACCCCTCCACTTT; CDR3aa: CASSPDIDSPLHF
v_gene: TRBV10-3; abundance: -; j_gene: TRBJ1-1; d_gene: -; CDR3nt: TGTGCCATCAGTGAGTCGGTAGTAAGTACTGAAGCTTTCTTT; CDR3aa: CAISESVVSTEAFF
v_gene: TRBV27; abundance: -; j_gene: TRBJ2-7; d_gene: -; CDR3nt: TGTGCCAGCAGTTTATCGAGCGCCGCCGGCCGAGACTACGAGCAGTACTTC; CDR3aa: CASSLSSAAGRDYEQYF
v_gene: TRBV7-2; abundance: -; j_gene: TRBJ2-7; d_gene: TRBD2; CDR3nt: TGTGCCAGCAGCTTACAGCGGGAGTCCTACGAGCAGTACTTC; CDR3aa: CASSLQRESYEQYF
v_gene: TRBV28; abundance: -; j_gene: TRBJ1-1; d_gene: -; CDR3nt: TGTGCCAGCACCCCCCGGGGGGTTTTAACTCACACTGAAGCTTTCTTT; CDR3aa: CASTPRGVLTHTEAFF
v_gene: TRBV14; abundance: -; j_gene: TRBJ1-1; d_gene: TRBD1; CDR3nt: TGTGCCAGCGGCCATAACACAGGGGGGGCCGAAGCTTTCTTT; CDR3aa: CASGHNTGGAEAFF
v_gene: TRBV13; abundance: -; j_gene: TRBJ2-3; d_gene: -; CDR3nt: TGTGCCAGCAGCTTAGAGCGGACTAGCACAGATACGCAGTATTTT; CDR3aa: CASSLERTSTDTQYF
v_gene: TRBV6-5; abundance: once; j_gene: TRBJ2-5; d_gene: TRBD2; CDR3nt: TGTGCCAGCAGGGGGCTAGCGGAAAACCAAGAGACCCAGTACTTC; CDR3aa: CASRGLAENQETQYF
v_gene: TRBV5-4; abundance: -; j_gene: TRBJ2-3; d_gene: TRBD2; CDR3nt: TGTGCCAGCAGCTTGTTGACAGGTCGGGGACTAGCGGGTGCAGATACGCAGTATTTT; CDR3aa: CASSLLTGRGLAGADTQYF
v_gene: TRBV7-3; abundance: -; j_gene: TRBJ1-1; d_gene: -; CDR3nt: TGTGCCAGCAGCTTAACTTCGGGGTGGGCCACTGAAGCTTTCTTT; CDR3aa: CASSLTSGWATEAFF
v_gene: TRBV7-2; abundance: -; j_gene: TRBJ1-4; d_gene: -; CDR3nt: TGTGCCAGCAGCAGCTATGCAACTAATGAAAAACTGTTTTTT; CDR3aa: CASSSYATNEKLFF
v_gene: TRBV29-1; abundance: -; j_gene: TRBJ2-7; d_gene: -; CDR3nt: TGCAGCGTCTGGACGGGGTCCTACGAGCAGTACTTC; CDR3aa: CSVWTGSYEQYF
v_gene: TRBV6-2/TRBV6-3; abundance: few; j_gene: TRBJ1-5; d_gene: -; CDR3nt: TGTGCCAGCAGTTTCAGCCCCAGGGATATCGAGCAGCCCCAGCATTTT; CDR3aa: CASSFSPRDIEQPQHF